This T cell receptor beta chain was documented in a study of blood T cell repertoires in COVID-19. This CDR3 is 11 amino acids long. Germline CDR1 is MDHEN and CDR2 is SYDVKM. Trimming left V 8 bases short and J 4 bases short, with 8 bases between. The protocol was immunoSEQ multiplex PCR, while the TCRdb copy is restricted to in-frame clones and leaves out a portion. The repertoire includes some 100,000 clones, approximately 91% of them detected once, and more than 3% sits in the top ten. The origin of this receptor is a woman between 65 and 79 years old with acute or convalescent COVID-19. Sequencing used peripheral blood. The chain uses TRBV28 and TRBJ1-1; D ambiguous. The CDR3 sequence: CASVSSTEAFF. The CDR3 DNA reads TGTGCCAGCGTTTCTTCCACTGAAGCTTTCTTT. Full variable domain (outside the CDR3, taken from reference TRBV28 and TRBJ1-1): DVKVTQSSRYLVKRTGEKVFLECVQDMDHENMFWYRQDPGLGLRLIYFSYDVKMKEKGDIPEGYSVSREKKERFSLILESASTNQTSMYLCASVSSTEAFFGQGTRLTVV.